This TCR beta chain was recovered during a study of blood T cell repertoires in COVID-19. Study context: Sites across the United States, Italy and Spain contributed samples from acute and convalescent COVID-19. From T cells, B-cell-depleted T cells, or PBMCs came the material, which was cDNA or gDNA.

Study processing details: Amplification of reference gene primers was used by the study to estimate nucleated cell counts. Libraries were prepared by immunoSEQ multiplex PCR; TCRdb keeps only in-frame clonotypes and omits some of them. V and J calls and clone size are given by that table; D and trimming were obtained from the DNA. The sample lists fewer than 500,000 clones; around nine tenths were seen once. The CDR3 sequence is 10 residues long. From germline, CDR1 is GTSNPN and CDR2 SVGIG (reference sequence). V lost 1 base to trimming and J lost 8 bases, with 5 bases between them. The material sequenced was peripheral blood. The sequence was obtained from a woman aged 25-40 years with acute or convalescent COVID-19. The V gene is TRBV30, the J gene TRBJ1-1; D may be TRBD1 (5 bases). CDR3 coding DNA: TGTGCCTGGAGTGACAGGGAAGCTTTCTTT. It encodes CAWSDREAFF.